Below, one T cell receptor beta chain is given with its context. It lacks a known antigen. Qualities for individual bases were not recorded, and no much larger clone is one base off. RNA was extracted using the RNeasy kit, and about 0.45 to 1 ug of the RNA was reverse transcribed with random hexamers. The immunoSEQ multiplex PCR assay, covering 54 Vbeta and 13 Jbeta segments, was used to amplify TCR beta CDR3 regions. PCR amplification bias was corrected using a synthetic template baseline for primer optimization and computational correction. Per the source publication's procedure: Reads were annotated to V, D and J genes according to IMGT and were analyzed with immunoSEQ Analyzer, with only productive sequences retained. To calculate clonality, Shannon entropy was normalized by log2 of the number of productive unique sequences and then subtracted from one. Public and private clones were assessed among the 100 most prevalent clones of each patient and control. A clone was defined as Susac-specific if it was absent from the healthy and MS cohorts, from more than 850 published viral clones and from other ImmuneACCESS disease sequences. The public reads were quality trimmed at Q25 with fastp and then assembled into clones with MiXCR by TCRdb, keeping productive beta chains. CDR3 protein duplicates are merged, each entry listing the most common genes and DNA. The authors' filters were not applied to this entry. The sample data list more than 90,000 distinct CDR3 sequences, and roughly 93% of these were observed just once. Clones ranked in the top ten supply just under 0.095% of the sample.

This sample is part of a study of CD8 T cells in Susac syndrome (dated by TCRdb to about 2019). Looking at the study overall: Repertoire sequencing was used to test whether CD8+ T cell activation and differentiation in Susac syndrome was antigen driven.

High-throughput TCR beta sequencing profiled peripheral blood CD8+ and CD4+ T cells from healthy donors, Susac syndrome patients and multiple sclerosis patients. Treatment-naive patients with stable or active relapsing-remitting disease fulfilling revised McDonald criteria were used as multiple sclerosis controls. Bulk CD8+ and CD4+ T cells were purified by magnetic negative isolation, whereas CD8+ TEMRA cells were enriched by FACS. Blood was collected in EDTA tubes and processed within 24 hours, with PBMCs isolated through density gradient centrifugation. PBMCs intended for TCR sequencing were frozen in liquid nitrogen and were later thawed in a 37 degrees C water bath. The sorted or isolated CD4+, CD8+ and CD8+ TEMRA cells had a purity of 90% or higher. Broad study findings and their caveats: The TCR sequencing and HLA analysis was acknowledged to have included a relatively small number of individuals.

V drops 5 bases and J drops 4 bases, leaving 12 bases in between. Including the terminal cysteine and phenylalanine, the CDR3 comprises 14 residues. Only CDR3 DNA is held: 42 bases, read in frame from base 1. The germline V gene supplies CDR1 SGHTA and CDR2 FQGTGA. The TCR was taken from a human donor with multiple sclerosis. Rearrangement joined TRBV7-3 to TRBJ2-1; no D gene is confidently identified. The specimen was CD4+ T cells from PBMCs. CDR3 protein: CASSPQGGYNEQFF. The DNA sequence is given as TGTGCCAGCAGCCCCCAAGGTGGGTACAATGAGCAGTTCTTC.